What follows are 3 T cell receptor beta chains derived from one specimen sequenced in a study of T cell repertoires in cytomegalovirus infection. From the reads, TCRdb called clonotypes with MiXCR, one entry per CDR3 protein. The sample lists under 450,000 distinct CDR3 sequences, about a third occurring once. Their antigens are not known. The material was cultured PBMCs, obtained from culture after CMV antigen stimulation. The source of these receptors is a human donor in good health (CMV status not recorded). Some clones in this sample may be carry-over from other donors' samples.

This clonotype occurred once. The CDR3 region is CASSLARDRDYEQYV. CDR3 bases: TGTGCCAGCAGCTTAGCTCGAGACAGGGACTACGAGCAGTACGTC. V is TRBV11-2 and J is TRBJ2-7; 7 bases are a match to TRBD1. Germline lookup yields CDR1 SGHAT and CDR2 FQNNGV. V lost 1 base, J lost 3 bases, and 6 bases stayed unmatched. The CDR3 length is 15 residues.

This chain uses TRBV28 with TRBJ2-2; 14 bases fit TRBD2. With V trimmed by 4 bases and J by 6 bases, 1 base remained unmatched. The CDR3 runs 15 residues. Germline V lookup: CDR1 MDHEN, CDR2 SYDVKM. The CDR3, as DNA: TGTGCCAGCAGTTCGGGACTAGCGGGAGCCGGGGAGCTGTTTTTT. Translation: CASSSGLAGAGELFF.

The chain employs TRBV24-1 and TRBJ2-3; a possible D gene is TRBD1 (6 bases). Per germline, CDR1 KGHDR and CDR2 SFDVKD. Trimming removed 6 bases at V and 4 bases at J, with 10 bases between. This CDR3 has 13 residues. CDR3 in amino acids: CATSFRQADTQYF. In DNA, the CDR3 is TGTGCCACCAGTTTCCGACAGGCAGATACGCAGTATTTT.